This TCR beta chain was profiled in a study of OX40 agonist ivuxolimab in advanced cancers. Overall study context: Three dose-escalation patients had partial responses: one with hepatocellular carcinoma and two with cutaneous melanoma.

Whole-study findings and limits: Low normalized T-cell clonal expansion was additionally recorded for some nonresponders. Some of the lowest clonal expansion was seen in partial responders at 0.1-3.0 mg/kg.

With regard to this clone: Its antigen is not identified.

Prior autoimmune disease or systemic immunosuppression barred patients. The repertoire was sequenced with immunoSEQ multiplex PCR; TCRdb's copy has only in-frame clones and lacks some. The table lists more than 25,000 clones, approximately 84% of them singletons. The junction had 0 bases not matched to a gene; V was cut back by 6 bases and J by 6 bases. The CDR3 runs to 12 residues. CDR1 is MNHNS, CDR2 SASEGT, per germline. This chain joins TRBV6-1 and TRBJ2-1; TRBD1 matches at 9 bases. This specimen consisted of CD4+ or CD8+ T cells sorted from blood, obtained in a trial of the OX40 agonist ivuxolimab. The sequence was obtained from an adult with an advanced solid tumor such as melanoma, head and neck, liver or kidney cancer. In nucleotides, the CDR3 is TGTGCCAGCAGGGACAGGGGCAATGAGCAGTTCTTC. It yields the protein CASRDRGNEQFF.